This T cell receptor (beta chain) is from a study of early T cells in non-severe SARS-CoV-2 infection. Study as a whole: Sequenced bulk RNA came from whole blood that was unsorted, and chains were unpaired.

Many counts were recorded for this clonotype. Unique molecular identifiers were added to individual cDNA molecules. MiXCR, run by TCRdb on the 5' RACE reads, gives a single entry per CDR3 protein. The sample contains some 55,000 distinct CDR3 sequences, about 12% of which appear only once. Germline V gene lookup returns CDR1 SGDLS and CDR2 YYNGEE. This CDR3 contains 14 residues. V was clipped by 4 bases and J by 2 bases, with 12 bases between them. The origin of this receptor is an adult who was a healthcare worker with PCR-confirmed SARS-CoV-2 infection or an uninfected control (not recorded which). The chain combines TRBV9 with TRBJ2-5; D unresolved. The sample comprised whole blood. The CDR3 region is CASSSHGNQETQYF. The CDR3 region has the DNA TGTGCCAGCAGCTCTCATGGAAATCAAGAGACCCAGTACTTC.